What follows describes a single T cell receptor beta chain. Antigen: not known. At the DNA level, this CDR3 is encoded by other sequences in the same sample as well. Germline V lookup: CDR1 SGHTA, CDR2 FQGNSA. Trimming took off 1 base at V and 4 bases at J, with 7 bases between the two ends. The CDR3 has 13 residues. TCRdb keeps only in-frame clones here, not all; method: immunoSEQ multiplex PCR. The sample lists some 2 million clones; 95% were seen once. The data derive from a study of shared clonotypes between healthy human individuals. Study-level findings and limits: Researchers found naive subsets generally carried larger estimated richness than memory subsets.

The sequencing sample was made of naive CD4+ T cells sorted from blood. Subset: CD45RA+ positively selected. The sequence was obtained from a man between 18 and 35 years old in good health. J is TRBJ2-5 and V is TRBV7-2; the D gene is possibly TRBD2 (5 bases). This CDR3 is CASSLVRGETQYF. The DNA of the CDR3 is TGTGCCAGCAGCTTAGTCCGGGGAGAGACCCAGTACTTC.